One sample yielded the 20 T cell receptor beta chains listed below, sequenced in a study of blood T cell repertoires in COVID-19. Measured with immunoSEQ multiplex PCR; TCRdb has only the in-frame clones, and not every one. This repertoire shows 250,000 or so clones, 90% found once; its top ten account for 2.1%. The specimen sequenced was peripheral blood. The source is a woman between 55 and 75 years old with COVID-19, enrolled during active disease.

The chain carries TRBV25-1 and TRBJ2-2, with 7 positions matching TRBD1. With 5 bases clipped from V and 5 bases from J, the junction kept 11 bases outside the gene matches. This CDR3 is built from 16 residues. The germline gives CDR1 MGHDK, CDR2 SYGVNS. For the CDR3, the DNA is TGTGCCAGCAGTTCTTCCCGAGACAGGGTGACCGGGGAGCTGTTTTTT. Translating gives CASSSSRDRVTGELFF.

The chain uses TRBV19 and TRBJ2-1; 14 bases map to TRBD2. V shed 5 bases, J shed 4 bases, and the junction held 4 bases outside the gene matches. The CDR3 runs to 16 residues. Germline assignment: CDR1 LNHDA and CDR2 SQIVND (reference sequence). The DNA of the CDR3 is TGTGCCAGTAGTCCCCGGACTAGCGGGGGGTACAATGAGCAGTTCTTC. Its translation: CASSPRTSGGYNEQFF.

About this clone: In the same sample, other DNA sequences code for this CDR3. The chain carries TRBV3-1 (or the pseudogene TRBV3-2) and TRBJ1-5; D uncertain. Germline-derived CDR1 and CDR2 are LGHDT and YNNKEL (reference sequence). The CDR3 consists of 13 residues. V was trimmed by 0 bases and J by 6 bases, leaving 6 bases between them. The CDR3 nucleotides read TGTGCCAGCAGCCAAGATCGAGCTCAGCCCCAGCATTTT. Translation gives CASSQDRAQPQHF.

This CDR3 is CASTKTGTGPVNTEAFF. Written as DNA, the CDR3 is TGTGCCAGCACTAAAACCGGGACAGGGCCCGTAAACACTGAAGCTTTCTTT. V gene TRBV7-8 combines with J gene TRBJ1-1, with TRBD1 identical over 9 bases. The CDR3 sequence is 17 residues long. Trimming removed 7 bases from V and 2 bases from J; junction bases left unmatched: 14. CDR1 SGHVS and CDR2 FQNEAQ come from the germline V gene.

The genes are TRBV6-5 and TRBJ2-3, with a tentative D call TRBD2 (5 bases). The CDR3 has 15 residues. The V gene's germline CDR1 is MNHEY and CDR2 SVGAGI. V lost 8 bases to trimming and J lost 1 base, with 16 bases between them. CDR3 sequence reads: CASSRAVGGTDTQYF. CDR3 in DNA: TGTGCCAGCTCCCGAGCGGTTGGGGGCACAGATACGCAGTATTTT.

V and J are TRBV15 and TRBJ1-5, with no clear D. The CDR3 has 14 amino acids. The V gene's germline CDR1 is LNHNV and CDR2 YYDKDF (reference sequence). Trimming cost V 8 bases and J 0 bases, with 11 bases left between them. In DNA form, the CDR3 reads TGTGCCACCGTCGACGCGGTTAGCAATCAGCCCCAGCATTTT. Translation gives CATVDAVSNQPQHF.

The chain joins TRBV23-1 to TRBJ1-2; 7 nucleotides align to TRBD1. TRBV23-1 belongs to the ORF category, with a function that is uncertain. J was trimmed by 4 bases and V by 5 bases; bases with no gene match: 4. The CDR3 is made up of 13 amino acids. Here the CDR3 reads CASSFRGSYGYTF. CDR3 coding DNA: TGCGCCAGCAGTTTCAGGGGGAGCTATGGCTACACCTTC.

V and J are TRBV7-8 and TRBJ2-1, with TRBD2 identical over 13 bases. CDR3 length: 20 residues. Unmatched junction bases numbered 10, after V lost 2 bases and J lost 0 bases. Germline V gene data show CDR1 as SGHVS and CDR2 as FQNEAQ. In DNA form, the CDR3 reads TGTGCCAGCAGCTTAACGTTAGGGGGACTAGCGGGACCCTCCTACAATGAGCAGTTCTTC. Protein product: CASSLTLGGLAGPSYNEQFF.

This clone was recorded once. The V and J genes are TRBV5-1 and TRBJ1-5, with D unresolved. V dropped 3 bases and J dropped 7 bases, with 11 bases sitting between them. The CDR3 spans 13 residues. Germline-derived CDR1 and CDR2 are SGHRS and YFSETQ. The chain's CDR3 is CASSWEPGQPQHF. CDR3 nucleotide sequence: TGCGCCAGCAGCTGGGAGCCGGGACAGCCCCAGCATTTT.

The J gene is TRBJ1-3, the V gene TRBV13, with D maybe TRBD1 (6 bases). CDR3 length equals 16 residues. Germline V lookup: CDR1 PRHDT, CDR2 FYEKMQ (reference sequence). V was clipped by 5 bases and J by 4 bases, with 18 bases between them. The DNA of the CDR3 is TGTGCCAGCAGCGCTGGCCAGGGGACATCAGGAAACACCATATATTTT. It specifies CASSAGQGTSGNTIYF.

V usage is TRBV30 and J usage is TRBJ1-1; the D gene is possibly TRBD1 (5 bases). The CDR3 is made up of 13 amino acids. Germline CDR1 reads GTSNPN; CDR2 reads SVGIG (reference sequence). Trimming removed 0 bases at V and 11 bases at J, with 16 bases between. The DNA of the CDR3 is TGTGCCTGGAGTGTAGGGTGGGTCAAGGGGGCTTTCTTT. Its translation is CAWSVGWVKGAFF.

CDR3 bases: TGTGCCACCCGGGACAGGGCATCGCCCGGCAATCAGCCCCAGCATTTT. This translates into CATRDRASPGNQPQHF. V gene TRBV19 combines with J gene TRBJ1-5, with 9 bases fitting TRBD1. Germline lookup yields CDR1 LNHDA and CDR2 SQIVND (reference sequence). The CDR3 totals 16 residues. Trimming removed 10 bases from V and 2 bases from J; junction bases left unmatched: 12.

The gene calls are TRBV15 and TRBJ2-2; a possible D gene is TRBD1 (5 bases). From germline, CDR1 is LNHNV and CDR2 YYDKDF (reference sequence). Trimming removed 0 bases from V and 3 bases from J, with 8 bases in between. This CDR3 is built from 15 residues. The CDR3 is CATSRDGAYTGELFF. The CDR3 region has the DNA TGTGCCACCAGCAGAGATGGGGCGTACACCGGGGAGCTGTTTTTT.

The chain links TRBV9 to TRBJ1-1, with 7 bases fitting TRBD1. This CDR3 contains 15 residues. V gave up 3 bases and J gave up 4 bases; unmatched junction bases: 9. Per germline, CDR1 SGDLS and CDR2 YYNGEE. The DNA of the CDR3 is TGTGCCAGCAGCGGATACAGGGGCGCTGGCACTGAAGCTTTCTTT. It is translated as CASSGYRGAGTEAFF.

This rearrangement joins TRBV1 to TRBJ1-4. TRBV1 is a pseudogene locus. The CDR3 length is 15 residues. This CDR3 reads CTSSNKRGRGEKLFF. CDR3 coding DNA: TGCACCAGCAGTAATAAGCGGGGGCGAGGTGAAAAACTGTTTTTT.

V usage is TRBV13 and J usage is TRBJ1-1; D possibly corresponds to TRBD1 (6 bases). Germline CDR1 and CDR2: PRHDT and FYEKMQ (reference sequence). The CDR3 loop spans 15 amino acids. Trimming took 3 bases from V and 3 from J, leaving 14 bases between them. The DNA for the CDR3 is TGTGCCAGCAGCTTTGGCAGGGGCGCGTACACTGAAGCTTTCTTT. Its translation is CASSFGRGAYTEAFF.

This clone was counted between two and nine times. The chain has TRBV2 and TRBJ1-5; possibly TRBD1 for D (6 bases). The germline V gene encodes CDR1 SNHLY and CDR2 FYNNEI. Trimming removed 4 bases at V and 3 bases at J, with 13 bases between. The CDR3 is 15 residues long. The CDR3 spells CASSGAGALNQPQHF. CDR3 bases: TGTGCCAGCAGTGGGGCAGGGGCGCTCAATCAGCCCCAGCATTTT.

V gene TRBV25-1 combines with J gene TRBJ1-5; weak D call: TRBD1 (6 bases). The V gene's germline CDR1 is MGHDK and CDR2 SYGVNS. Trimming left V 5 bases short and J 2 bases short, with 7 bases between. The CDR3 spans 13 residues. CDR3 protein: CASSPGGNQPQHF. CDR3 sequence (DNA): TGTGCCAGCAGTCCAGGGGGCAATCAGCCCCAGCATTTT.

V is TRBV6-5 and J is TRBJ1-1, with 9 bases lining up with TRBD1. Germline loops: CDR1 MNHEY, CDR2 SVGAGI. V was clipped by 7 bases and J by 5 bases; unmatched bases: 5. This CDR3 has 13 amino acids. This chain's CDR3 is CASKTGGWTEAFF. The CDR3 DNA reads as TGTGCCAGCAAGACAGGGGGTTGGACTGAAGCTTTCTTT.

V gene TRBV18 combines with J gene TRBJ1-1; possible D gene TRBD1, 6 bases. The V and J ends lost 6 bases and 1 base respectively, with 12 bases between them. Germline loops: CDR1 KGHSH, CDR2 LQKENI. This CDR3 comprises 14 residues. The CDR3 coding sequence is TGTGCCAGCTCGCCGTGGACAGAGAACACTGAAGCTTTCTTT. This translates into CASSPWTENTEAFF.